The clone carrying this T cell receptor beta chain was seen once. The antigen remains undetermined. There are 14 residues in the CDR3. Looked up from germline, CDR1 is SGHNT and CDR2 is YYREEE (reference sequence). Between the trimmed V and J ends, which lost 1 base and 2 bases, there was a span of 9 bases. This sample was taken from a study of T cell repertoires in cytomegalovirus infection. General study results and limits: Clonotypes of TCR beta that were HLA-C-restricted and CMV-specific dominated the ex vivo response.

TCRdb redid the calling of the reads with MiXCR, one entry per CDR3 protein. The sample consists of roughly 150,000 distinct CDR3 sequences, 20% to 30% of them appearing once. This clonotype originated in a human donor in good health (CMV status not recorded). Some clones in this sample may be carry-over from other donors' samples. This chain connects TRBV5-4 to TRBJ1-2, with D perhaps TRBD1 (5 bases). The material sequenced was PBMCs. The CDR3 DNA reads as TGTGCCAGCAGCTTGTGGGGGGGGAACTATGGCTACACCTTC. Translation: CASSLWGGNYGYTF. Looking up the rest from reference TRBV5-4 and TRBJ1-2 gives the full variable domain: ETGVTQSPTHLIKTRGQQVTLRCSSQSGHNTVSWYQQALGQGPQFIFQYYREEENGRGNFPPRFSGLQFPNYSSELNVNALELDDSALYLCASSLWGGNYGYTFGSGTRLTVV.